One sample yielded the 9 T cell receptor beta chains listed below, sequenced in a study of long-term antiretroviral therapy in people with HIV. immunoSEQ v3.0 was run at survey level. Sequencing used immunoSEQ multiplex PCR; TCRdb keeps in-frame clones, though not all of them. This table has about 25,000 clones, just over 85% appearing once. This material consisted of unsorted PBMCs, taken about 4.5 years after starting antiretroviral therapy. These receptors came from a man younger than 45 with HIV.

This chain connects TRBV7-9 to TRBJ2-3; D perhaps matches TRBD1 (5 bases). Trimming stripped 0 bases from V and 5 bases from J, with 12 bases between. CDR3 length equals 15 residues. The germline CDR1 and CDR2 sequences are SEHNR and FQNEAQ (reference sequence). The CDR3, as DNA: TGTGCCAGCAGCTTAGCCGATGGGGCAGTAGATACGCAGTATTTT. The encoded protein is CASSLADGAVDTQYF.

This chain joins TRBV6-5 and TRBJ1-3, with unresolved D. The CDR3 covers 15 residues. The V gene lost 4 bases and the J gene lost 1 base, with 11 bases spanning the gap. In germline, CDR1 is MNHEY, CDR2 SVGAGI. CDR3 nucleotide sequence: TGTGCCAGCAGTTTGGGATTTATGTCTGGAAACACCATATATTTT. It codes for CASSLGFMSGNTIYF.

The rearrangement links TRBV5-4 to TRBJ2-2, with 8 bases matching TRBD2. Germline V gives CDR1 SGHNT, CDR2 YYREEE (reference sequence). V was clipped by 1 base and J by 1 base; unmatched bases: 0. CDR3 length: 15 residues. The DNA for the CDR3 is TGTGCCAGCAGCTTGACTAGCGGGAACACCGGGGAGCTGTTTTTT. Residues: CASSLTSGNTGELFF.

The V gene is TRBV5-5, the J gene TRBJ1-2; 9 nucleotides line up with TRBD1. Trimming at V came to 2 bases and at J to 4 bases, leaving 15 bases not matched to a gene. Germline V CDR1 and CDR2: SGHKS, YYEKEE (reference sequence). The CDR3 loop spans 18 amino acids. The CDR3 protein is CASSLIDRDRANLYGYTF. The CDR3 nucleotides read TGTGCCAGCAGCTTAATTGACCGGGACAGGGCAAACCTCTATGGCTACACCTTC.

This chain connects TRBV5-4 to TRBJ2-7; 7 positions match TRBD2. This CDR3 contains 13 residues. Germline CDR1 is SGHNT and CDR2 is YYREEE (reference sequence). V gave up 4 bases and J gave up 2 bases; unmatched junction bases: 3. In DNA, the CDR3 is TGTGCCAGCAGCCCCGGGACTACCTACGAGCAGTACTTC. This codes for CASSPGTTYEQYF.

The V gene is TRBV5-6, the J gene TRBJ2-1; D unresolved. V lost 5 bases and J 0 bases, leaving 12 bases between the germline ends. Per germline, CDR1 SGHDT and CDR2 YYEEEE. This CDR3 is 15 amino acids long. CDR3 residues: CASRVGWSSYNEQFF. The CDR3 nucleotides read TGTGCCAGCAGAGTTGGGTGGAGCTCCTACAATGAGCAGTTCTTC. The whole variable domain, remainder taken from reference TRBV5-6 and TRBJ2-1, is DAGVTQSPTHLIKTRGQQVTLRCSPKSGHDTVSWYQQALGQGPQFIFQYYEEEERQRGNFPDRFSGHQFPNYSSELNVNALLLGDSALYLCASRVGWSSYNEQFFGPGTRLTVL.

This chain uses TRBV29-1 with TRBJ1-1, with D uncertain. This CDR3 is built from 12 residues. V lost 1 base, J lost 0 bases, and 3 bases lay in between. Germline CDR1 is SQVTM and CDR2 is ANQGSEA. The CDR3 DNA reads as TGCAGCGTTGAAGCCCTGAACACTGAAGCTTTCTTT. Protein: CSVEALNTEAFF.

The V and J genes are TRBV4-3 and TRBJ1-2; no reliable D call. The CDR3 sequence is 15 residues long. Germline values: CDR1 LGHNA, CDR2 YSLEER. V was trimmed by 3 bases and J by 3 bases, leaving 14 bases between them. The CDR3 here is CASSQTRRGDYGYTF. CDR3 nucleotides: TGCGCCAGCAGCCAGACAAGGCGCGGGGACTATGGCTACACCTTC.

The chain couples TRBV28 to TRBJ1-2, with TRBD1 as a possible D gene (5 bases). Between the trimmed V and J ends, which lost 2 bases and 7 bases, there was a span of 17 bases. CDR1 is MDHEN and CDR2 is SYDVKM in the germline V gene. The length of the CDR3 is 15 residues. CDR3 DNA: TGTGCCAGCAGTTTAGAGGAGACAGATTTGGCTGGCTACACCTTC. Its protein product is CASSLEETDLAGYTF.